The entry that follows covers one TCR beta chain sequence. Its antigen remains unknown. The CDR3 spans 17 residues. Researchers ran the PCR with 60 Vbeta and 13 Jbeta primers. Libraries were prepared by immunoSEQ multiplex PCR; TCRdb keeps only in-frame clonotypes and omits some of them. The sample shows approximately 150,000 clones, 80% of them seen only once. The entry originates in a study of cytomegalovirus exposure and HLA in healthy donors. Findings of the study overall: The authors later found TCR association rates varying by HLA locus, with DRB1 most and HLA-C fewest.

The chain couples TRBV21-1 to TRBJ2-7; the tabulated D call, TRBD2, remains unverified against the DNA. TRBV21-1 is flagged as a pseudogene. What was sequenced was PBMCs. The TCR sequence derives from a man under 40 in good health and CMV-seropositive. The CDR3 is CASSKRLAPESNYEQYF. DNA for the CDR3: TGTGCCAGCAGCAAAAGGCTAGCCCCGGAATCCAACTACGAGCAGTACTTC.